A selection of T cell receptor beta chains follows, all from one sample in a study of blood T cell repertoires in COVID-19. The data were produced by immunoSEQ multiplex PCR, yet TCRdb's version contains in-frame clones alone and is incomplete. Among around 200,000 clones listed, roughly 80% were seen once. The material sequenced was peripheral blood. Receptor source: a man aged 50 to 59 with active or convalescent COVID-19. The CDR3 runs from the conserved cysteine through the conserved F or W. A D gene is named only where the DNA matches it firmly. Rows give clone size only sometimes, using once, few, many, or a class for an expanded clone.

J | V | D | size | DNA | CDR3
TRBJ2-1 | TRBV2 | TRBD2 | . | TGTGCCAGCGCCCAATCAGCGGGGGGTTGGAGTGAGCAGTTCTTC | CASAQSAGGWSEQFF
TRBJ1-3 | TRBV5-4 | TRBD1 | once | TGTGCCAGCAGCATCGGGACAGGGAGTGGAAACACCATATATTTT | CASSIGTGSGNTIYF
TRBJ2-7 | TRBV12-3/TRBV12-4 | . | once | TGTGCCAGCAGTTTATCATTCTACGAGCAGTACTTC | CASSLSFYEQYF
TRBJ1-5 | TRBV6-2/TRBV6-3 | . | few | TGTGCCAGCAGTCGCTCAGGGTCTCAGCCCCAGCATTTT | CASSRSGSQPQHF
TRBJ1-4 | TRBV7-8 | . | . | TGTGCCAGCAGCTTAGCGCAGGGGCTTACCGAAAAACTGTTTTTT | CASSLAQGLTEKLFF
TRBJ1-2 | TRBV29-1 | . | . | TGCAGCGTTCTAGCTGCGGCAGGCCAAGCTAACTATGGCTACACCTTC | CSVLAAAGQANYGYTF
TRBJ2-7 | TRBV2 | . | few | TGTGCCACCCTGGACAGCACCTCCTACGAGCAGTACTTC | CATLDSTSYEQYF
TRBJ1-4 | TRBV5-5 | TRBD1 | . | TGTGCCAGCAGCTCTGACAGGGGGCGAGGTCGTGAAAAACTGTTTTTT | CASSSDRGRGREKLFF
TRBJ2-1 | TRBV5-1 | TRBD2 | once | TGCGCCAGCAGCGCCTACTCTAGCGGTTCCTACAATGAGCAGTTCTTC | CASSAYSSGSYNEQFF
TRBJ2-5 | TRBV4-2 | . | . | TGTGCCAGCAGCCAAGCCTCGGGGTCGGGGGAGACCCAGTACTTC | CASSQASGSGETQYF
TRBJ2-2 | TRBV3-1/TRBV3-2 | . | few | TGTGCCAGCAGAAGATTAGAGAACACCGGGGAGCTGTTTTTT | CASRRLENTGELFF
TRBJ2-1 | TRBV11-3 | TRBD2 | . | TGTGCCAGCAGCTCTGTAGCGGGGGACTACAATGAGCAGTTCTTC | CASSSVAGDYNEQFF
TRBJ1-4 | TRBV2 | . | . | TGTGCCAGCAGAGACAGGACAGTTCCGGATGAAAAACTGTTTTTT | CASRDRTVPDEKLFF
TRBJ2-1 | TRBV4-1 | TRBD2 | few | TGCGCCAGCAGCCTCCTCCGGGGGCTAGCGGGGGCAAGCCCCAAGGGTGAGCAGTTCTTC | CASSLLRGLAGASPKGEQFF
TRBJ2-7 | TRBV6-5 | TRBD2 | . | TGTGCCAGCAACTCCCGTAGCGGGTACGAGCAGTACTTC | CASNSRSGYEQYF
TRBJ2-7 | TRBV3-1/TRBV3-2 | . | . | TGTGCCAGCAGCCAATGGACAGCACGCTACGAGCAGTACTTC | CASSQWTARYEQYF
TRBJ2-2 | TRBV4-2 | TRBD2 | few | TGTGCCAGCAGCCAAGATCGGCTAGCGGGGACCGGGGAGCTGTTTTTT | CASSQDRLAGTGELFF
TRBJ2-7 | TRBV11-2 | . | . | TGTGCCAGCAGCTTGTGGACAACTTACGAGCAGTACTTC | CASSLWTTYEQYF
TRBJ1-4 | TRBV12-3/TRBV12-4 | . | . | TGTGCCAGCACCCCTCCGGGGGAGAGAAAACTGTTTTTT | CASTPPGERKLFF
TRBJ2-1 | TRBV7-2 | TRBD1 | . | TGTGCCAGCAGCTCAAGGACAGGGGGTTCCTACAATGAGCAGTTCTTC | CASSSRTGGSYNEQFF
TRBJ1-4 | TRBV7-9 | . | . | TGTGCCAGCAGCTTAGCGTCAGATGGTAATGAAAAACTGTTTTTT | CASSLASDGNEKLFF
TRBJ1-4 | TRBV5-1 | . | . | TGCGCCAGCAGCGTGAGAGGTTTTACCACCACCACAACTAATGAAAAACTGTTTTTT | CASSVRGFTTTTTNEKLFF
TRBJ1-1 | TRBV20-1 | . | . | TGCAGTGCTAACTACAACACTGAAGCTTTCTTT | CSANYNTEAFF
TRBJ1-1 | TRBV5-1 | . | . | TGCGCCAGCAGCTTAAGTTTGGGGAGGCCTGAAGCTTTCTTT | CASSLSLGRPEAFF
TRBJ1-6 | TRBV12-5 | . | . | TGTGCTAGTGGTTTGGTCCCAGGGGCCGAAGGCTCACCCCTCCACTTT | CASGLVPGAEGSPLHF
TRBJ1-5 | TRBV27 | . | . | TGTGCCAGCAGTTTAAGGGAAGACAGGCTGGGGAATAGCCCATATAGCAATCAGCCCCAGCATTTT | CASSLREDRLGNSPYSNQPQHF
TRBJ1-1 | TRBV2 | . | . | TGTGCCACCCTGTGGACTTTGAACACTGAAGCTTTCTTT | CATLWTLNTEAFF
TRBJ2-1 | TRBV4-3 | . | . | TGCGCCAGCAGCCTAGCTTCTGGGGGGGAGCAGTTCTTC | CASSLASGGEQFF
TRBJ2-1 | TRBV19 | TRBD2 | . | TGTGCCACCACGCAAAGCGGGGGGGCCCATGAGCAGTTCTTC | CATTQSGGAHEQFF
TRBJ2-3 | TRBV3-1/TRBV3-2 | . | . | TGTGCCAGCAGCCAAGATACAGGGTCAGATACGCAGTATTTT | CASSQDTGSDTQYF
TRBJ2-5 | TRBV12-3/TRBV12-4 | . | . | TGTGCCAGCAGTGTTATAGAGACCCAGTACTTC | CASSVIETQYF
TRBJ1-1 | TRBV4-2 | . | once | TGTGCCAGCAGCCAACAGGGGTGGACTGAAGCTTTCTTT | CASSQQGWTEAFF
TRBJ1-2 | TRBV4-3 | . | . | TGCGCCAGCAGCCAGTCCGCGGGGGCTAACTATGGCTACACCTTC | CASSQSAGANYGYTF
TRBJ1-2 | TRBV4-2 | . | . | TGTGCCAGCAGCCTGAGGGACTTGCGGGGCTACACCTTC | CASSLRDLRGYTF
TRBJ2-2 | TRBV5-4 | . | . | TGTGCCAGCAGCTCCGGTCTGGGGCCGGCCACCGGGGAGCTGTTTTTT | CASSSGLGPATGELFF
TRBJ1-2 | TRBV5-6 | TRBD1 | . | TGTGCCAGCAGCGGCGGACAGGGTGGAGGCTACACCTTC | CASSGGQGGGYTF
TRBJ1-2 | TRBV5-1 | . | . | TGCGCCAGCAGCTTCACGCCGACAGGTGGTTGGTATGGCTACACCTTC | CASSFTPTGGWYGYTF
TRBJ2-1 | TRBV7-2 | TRBD2 | . | TGTGCCAGCAGCTTAGCGGCGGGGGGGGTCTACAATGAGCAGTTCTTC | CASSLAAGGVYNEQFF
TRBJ1-5 | TRBV6-1 | . | . | TGTGCCAGCAGTGAAGAATACCGGGAGCAGCCCCAGCATTTT | CASSEEYREQPQHF
TRBJ2-3 | TRBV7-9 | . | . | TGTGCCAGCAGCCCAGGGAGCACAGATACGCAGTATTTT | CASSPGSTDTQYF
TRBJ2-3 | TRBV5-1 | . | . | TGCGCCACTCGGTTGGCGGAGGAAGGAGATACGCAGTATTTT | CATRLAEEGDTQYF
TRBJ1-5 | TRBV30 | . | . | TGTGCCTGGAGTCGAGGGAGCAATCAGCCCCAGCATTTT | CAWSRGSNQPQHF
TRBJ2-1 | TRBV19 | . | . | TGTGCCAGTAGTATAAAGTGGGGGCGGCCATACAATGAGCAGTTCTTC | CASSIKWGRPYNEQFF
TRBJ2-3 | TRBV5-1 | . | . | TGCGCCAGCAGTCGCGAGGGGGTGAATACGCAGTATTTT | CASSREGVNTQYF
TRBJ2-4 | TRBV4-1 | TRBD2 | . | TGCGCCAGCAGCCAAGACGTACCTAGCGGAGGTGGAGCCAAAAACATTCAGTACTTC | CASSQDVPSGGGAKNIQYF
TRBJ1-2 | TRBV7-3 | TRBD1 | . | TGTGCCAGCAGCTGGACAGGGGACAGCTATGGCTACACCTTC | CASSWTGDSYGYTF